Listed here are 23 T cell receptor beta chains from one sample, sequenced in a study of blood T cells in healthy people across ages. Then a second PCR, running roughly 7 to 11 cycles, was carried out with a sample-barcoded 5' primer and a J-beta primer mix. One entry per CDR3 protein, called by TCRdb with MiXCR from the 5' RACE reads. The repertoire has fewer than 800,000 distinct CDR3 sequences, 49% of them found once; the top ten carry roughly 30%. The specimen was blood. All receptors come from a woman between 55 and 75 years old in good health.

Concerning this clonotype: This sequence may be a read error, since a much larger clone differs from it by one base. The J gene is TRBJ2-7, the V gene TRBV2; 9 bases fit TRBD2. Germline V gene data show CDR1 as SNHLY and CDR2 as FYNNEI. The CDR3 totals 14 residues. DNA for the CDR3: TGTACCAGCAGTAGTAGCGGGAGTCTGTCCGAGCAGTACTTC. This translates into CTSSSSGSLSEQYF.

The CDR3 loop is CASKIGTSGNPLYNEQFF. The CDR3 nucleotides are TGTGCCAGCAAGATAGGGACTAGCGGGAACCCGTTATACAATGAGCAGTTCTTC. The chain joins TRBV12-3 or TRBV12-4 to TRBJ2-1; 13 positions match TRBD2. The CDR3 extends over 18 amino acids. With 7 bases clipped from V and 4 bases from J, the junction kept 13 bases outside the gene matches.

This clonotype has a handful of counts. The V gene is TRBV6-1, the J gene TRBJ2-4; 14 nucleotides match TRBD2. The trim removed 8 bases at V and 7 bases at J, leaving 16 bases unmatched. Germline CDR1 is MNHNS and CDR2 is SASEGT. The CDR3 is 18 residues long. The CDR3 loop is CASRDYRLAGGPRNIQYF. The CDR3 DNA reads as TGTGCCAGCCGGGATTACAGACTAGCGGGAGGGCCGAGGAACATTCAGTACTTC.

V usage is TRBV5-1 and J usage is TRBJ2-6; 7 nucleotides line up with TRBD1. Germline values: CDR1 SGHRS, CDR2 YFSETQ. The V segment lost 4 bases and the J segment 4 bases; nucleotides outside the gene matches: 8. This CDR3 is built from 16 residues. The CDR3 DNA is TGCGCCAGCAGCAGGGGGACAGTGCAGGGGGCCAACGTCCTGACTTTC. Encoded protein: CASSRGTVQGANVLTF.

Concerning this clonotype: An end of the junction does not agree with germline; a read error may underlie this. The V gene is TRBV7-2, the J gene TRBJ2-3; D may correspond to TRBD1 or TRBD2 (6 bases each). Germline V gene sequence: CDR1 SGHTA, CDR2 FQGNSA. This CDR3 comprises 16 residues. CDR3 residues: CASSLSGGATPDTKYF. The CDR3 DNA is TGTGCCAGCAGCTTATCCGGGGGCGCAACACCGGATACGAAGTATTTT.

This clonotype was seen only a few times. The genes are TRBV20-1 and TRBJ1-1, with D unclear. The CDR3 loop spans 15 amino acids. V was shortened by 6 bases and J by 3 bases, with 20 bases between the two germline ends. The V gene's germline CDR1 is DFQATT and CDR2 SNEGSKA (reference sequence). The CDR3: CSAVKRGRFDTEAFF. The CDR3 bases are TGCAGTGCCGTTAAGCGGGGTAGGTTCGACACTGAAGCTTTCTTT.

The rearrangement uses TRBV29-1 and TRBJ2-5, with a tentative D call TRBD2 (6 bases). The CDR3 loop spans 14 amino acids. Trimming took off 4 bases at V and 0 bases at J, with 12 bases between the two ends. Germline V gene lookup returns CDR1 SQVTM and CDR2 ANQGSEA. DNA for the CDR3: TGCAGCGTTGTCGGGCGGGGCAACCAAGAGACCCAGTACTTC. It encodes CSVVGRGNQETQYF.

In its sample, this clonotype was seen a few times. The chain joins TRBV7-2 to TRBJ2-7; 10 bases are a match to TRBD2. CDR1 is SGHTA, CDR2 FQGNSA, per germline. The CDR3 is 14 residues long. With V trimmed by 6 bases and J by 3 bases, 5 bases remained unmatched. CDR3 in DNA: TGTGCCAGCAGACAGCGGGAGGGCGGCTACGAGCAGTACTTC. Its translation is CASRQREGGYEQYF.

This clonotype was detected only a few times. The CDR3 spells CASSSYGQNYEQYF. CDR3 DNA: TGTGCCAGCAGTTCTTACGGACAGAACTACGAGCAGTACTTC. The genes are TRBV2 and TRBJ2-7; D perhaps matches TRBD1 (6 bases). Deletions cut 5 bases from V and 3 bases from J, with 14 bases between. The germline V gene encodes CDR1 SNHLY and CDR2 FYNNEI. The CDR3 is 14 residues long.

In nucleotides, the CDR3 is TGCAGCGTTGAATCAGGGGGCAACACTGAAGCTTTCTTT. Translating gives CSVESGGNTEAFF. The V call is TRBV29-1, the J call TRBJ1-1; 8 bases are shared with TRBD1. The CDR3 runs to 13 residues. The germline V gene has CDR1 SQVTM and CDR2 ANQGSEA. V trimming: 2 bases; J trimming: 2 bases; junction bases outside the gene matches: 1.

This clonotype has more than one count but fewer than ten. The rearrangement joins TRBV29-1 to TRBJ2-1, with D unclear. The germline CDR1 and CDR2 sequences are SQVTM and ANQGSEA. Between the trimmed V and J ends, which lost 5 bases and 9 bases, there was a span of 14 bases. The CDR3 contains 12 residues. DNA of the CDR3: TGCAGCGTTTACCCATTAGGTATTGAGCAGTTCTTC. It encodes CSVYPLGIEQFF.

The J gene is TRBJ2-3, the V gene TRBV15; D is undetermined. Germline values: CDR1 LNHNV, CDR2 YYDKDF (reference sequence). V was pared by 0 bases and J by 7 bases, with 5 bases between. The CDR3 has 12 residues. The CDR3 nucleotides read TGTGCCACCAGCAGAGATCGCCATACGCAGTATTTT. As protein: CATSRDRHTQYF.

This rearrangement joins TRBV28 to TRBJ2-5; no firm D call. The CDR3 is 14 residues long. Germline CDR1 and CDR2: MDHEN and SYDVKM. Trimming took 2 bases from V and 2 from J, leaving 9 bases between them. The DNA for the CDR3 is TGTGCCAGCAGTTTACCCGCAGATCAAGAGACCCAGTACTTC. Encoded protein: CASSLPADQETQYF.

The CDR3, as DNA: TGCGCCAGCAGCCAAGTTAAACTAGCGGGCCCAGACTACAATGAGCAGTACTTC. Translation: CASSQVKLAGPDYNEQYF. The chain carries TRBV4-1 and TRBJ2-7, with 9 positions matching TRBD2. V was pared by 1 base and J by 7 bases, with 17 bases of the junction left unmatched. This CDR3 spans 18 amino acids. The germline V gene has CDR1 MGHRA and CDR2 YSYEKL.

On this clonotype itself: The CDR3 end shows no conserved phenylalanine or tryptophan, and so a read error is likely. The DNA is left out, because the CDR3 cannot be placed on it with certainty; the CDR3 is given as TCRdb lists it. The chain combines TRBV9 with TRBJ2-6; the table gives TRBD1 as D, unverified against the DNA. The CDR3 is 9 amino acids long, termini counted. Germline V gene data show CDR1 as SGDLS and CDR2 as YYNGEE. The CDR3: CASSPGSLE.

The rearrangement links TRBV4-3 to TRBJ2-1; no clear D gene. Germline-derived CDR1 and CDR2 are LGHNA and YSLEER. Trimming removed 0 bases at V and 5 bases at J, with 5 bases between. This CDR3 is 13 amino acids long. CDR3 amino acids: CASSQERHNEQFF. CDR3 DNA sequence: TGCGCCAGCAGCCAAGAAAGGCACAATGAGCAGTTCTTC.

This clonotype was found a few times. The chain recombines TRBV28 with TRBJ2-3; 9 positions agree with TRBD2. The CDR3 spans 16 residues. Looked up from germline, CDR1 is MDHEN and CDR2 is SYDVKM. V dropped 6 bases and J dropped 5; count of bases not matched to a gene: 12. The CDR3 reads CASRPPISGSGDTQYF. The DNA for the CDR3 is TGTGCCAGCAGACCCCCAATTAGCGGGAGTGGAGATACGCAGTATTTT.

This clonotype was picked up a small number of times. The V and J genes are TRBV6-1 and TRBJ2-3; D is unresolved. V was cut by 2 bases and J by 0 bases, with 6 bases left in between. The germline CDR1 and CDR2 sequences are MNHNS and SASEGT. The CDR3 is 14 residues long. This CDR3 reads CASSERVSTDTQYF. In DNA, the CDR3 is TGTGCCAGCAGTGAACGGGTTAGCACAGATACGCAGTATTTT.

V and J are TRBV20-1 and TRBJ1-2; 8 bases match TRBD1. V dropped 6 bases and J dropped 4; count of bases not matched to a gene: 10. There are 14 residues in the CDR3. In germline, CDR1 is DFQATT, CDR2 SNEGSKA (reference sequence). CDR3 region: CSAALRGTGYGYTF. The DNA for the CDR3 is TGCAGTGCGGCCCTCCGTGGGACAGGCTATGGCTACACCTTC.

The chain is built from TRBV7-2 and TRBJ2-5; possible D gene TRBD1, 5 bases. CDR3 size: 15 residues. Trimming shortened V by 3 bases and J by 1 base, and 12 bases separated the two germline ends. Germline CDR1 and CDR2: SGHTA and FQGNSA. CDR3 coding DNA: TGTGCCAGCAGCTTTGTGTCCAGGGTCCAAGAGACCCAGTACTTC. It is translated as CASSFVSRVQETQYF.

This clonotype was seen more than once but under ten times. The chain employs TRBV20-1 and TRBJ2-1; D not certain. The germline V and J ends were trimmed by 2 bases and 2 bases, with 13 bases remaining between them. CDR1 is DFQATT, CDR2 SNEGSKA, per germline (reference sequence). This CDR3 has 15 amino acids. The CDR3 DNA sequence: TGCAGTGCTAGAACCCGCCTGGCGGCCTACAATGAGCAGTTCTTC. Protein sequence: CSARTRLAAYNEQFF.

This clonotype was found a few times. This chain connects TRBV7-2 to TRBJ2-3, with 7 bases lining up with TRBD2. The CDR3 is 15 residues long. The V gene end was trimmed by 5 bases and the J gene end by 6 bases; junction bases not matched to a gene: 11. CDR1 and CDR2 (germline): SGHTA, FQGNSA. The CDR3 sequence: CASSRTSLEADTQYF. CDR3 in DNA: TGTGCCAGCAGCCGGACTAGTCTGGAAGCCGATACGCAGTATTTT.

The chain uses TRBV27 and TRBJ2-5; D possibly corresponds to TRBD2 (6 bases). The V end was cut by 8 bases, the J end by 7 bases, with 17 bases between. This CDR3 region has 13 residues. CDR1 and CDR2 (germline): MNHEY, SMNVEV (reference sequence). DNA of the CDR3: TGTGCCAGCGGCGGGACGCAGGGTGGGACCCAGTACTTC. Amino acids: CASGGTQGGTQYF.